The count of the clone carrying this T cell receptor beta chain is one. The data derive from a study of blood T cell repertoires in COVID-19. There are 15 residues in the CDR3. V was clipped by 4 bases and J by 5 bases, with 16 bases between them. CDR1 LGHDT and CDR2 YNNKEL come from the germline V gene (reference sequence). TCRdb keeps only in-frame clones here, not all; method: immunoSEQ multiplex PCR. The table lists 200,000 to 300,000 clones, approximately 91% of them singletons, with 0.7% in the top ten. The clonotype was recovered from a human donor in a cohort sampled during active COVID-19. Sequencing was carried out using peripheral blood. The chain links TRBV3-1 (or the pseudogene TRBV3-2) to TRBJ2-3, with a weak D call TRBD1 (5 bases). CDR3 sequence: CASSLGLGVQDTQYF. DNA of the CDR3: TGTGCCAGCAGCCTGGGTTTAGGGGTTCAAGATACGCAGTATTTT.